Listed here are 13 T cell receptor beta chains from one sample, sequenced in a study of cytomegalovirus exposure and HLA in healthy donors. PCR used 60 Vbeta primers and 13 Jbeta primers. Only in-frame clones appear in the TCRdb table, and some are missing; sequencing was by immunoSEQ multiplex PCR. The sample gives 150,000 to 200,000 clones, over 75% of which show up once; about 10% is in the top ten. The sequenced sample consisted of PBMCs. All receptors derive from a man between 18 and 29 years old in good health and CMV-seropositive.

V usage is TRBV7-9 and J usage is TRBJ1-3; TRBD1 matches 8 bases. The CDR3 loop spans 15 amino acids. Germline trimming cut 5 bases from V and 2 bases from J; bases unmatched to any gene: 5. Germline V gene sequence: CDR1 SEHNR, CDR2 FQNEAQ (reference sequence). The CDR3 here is CASSLMDRAGNTIYF. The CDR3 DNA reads TGTGCCAGCAGCCTCATGGACAGGGCTGGAAACACCATATATTTT.

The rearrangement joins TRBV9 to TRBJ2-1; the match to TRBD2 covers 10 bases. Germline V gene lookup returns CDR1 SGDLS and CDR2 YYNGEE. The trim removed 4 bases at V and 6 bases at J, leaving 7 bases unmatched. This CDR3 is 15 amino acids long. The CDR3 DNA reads TGTGCCAGCAGCCCGAGCGGGGGGGCGCGCAATGAGCAGTTCTTC. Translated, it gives CASSPSGGARNEQFF.

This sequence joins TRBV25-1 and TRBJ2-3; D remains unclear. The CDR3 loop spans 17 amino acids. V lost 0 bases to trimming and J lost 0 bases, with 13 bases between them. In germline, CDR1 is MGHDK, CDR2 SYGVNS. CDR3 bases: TGTGCCAGCAGTGAATATTATAGAACTCCTAGCACAGATACGCAGTATTTT. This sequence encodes CASSEYYRTPSTDTQYF.

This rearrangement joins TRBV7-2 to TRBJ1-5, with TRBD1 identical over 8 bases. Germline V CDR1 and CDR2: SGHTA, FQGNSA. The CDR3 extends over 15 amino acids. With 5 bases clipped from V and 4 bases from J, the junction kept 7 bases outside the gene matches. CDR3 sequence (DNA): TGTGCCAGCAGCACCTGGACAGGGAATAATCAGCCCCAGCATTTT. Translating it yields CASSTWTGNNQPQHF.

The CDR3 here is CASSFYQGNSNQPQHF. The CDR3 bases are TGTGCCAGCAGTTTCTACCAGGGGAATAGCAATCAGCCCCAGCATTTT. The chain combines TRBV28 with TRBJ1-5, with D perhaps matching TRBD1 (6 bases). V dropped 3 bases and J dropped 0 bases, with 12 bases sitting between them. The CDR3 totals 16 residues. Germline CDR1 reads MDHEN; CDR2 reads SYDVKM.

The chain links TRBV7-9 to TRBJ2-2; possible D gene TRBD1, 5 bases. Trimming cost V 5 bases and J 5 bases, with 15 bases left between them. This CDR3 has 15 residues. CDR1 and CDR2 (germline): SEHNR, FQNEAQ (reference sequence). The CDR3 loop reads CASSPGSGKTGELFF. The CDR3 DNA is TGTGCCAGCAGCCCCGGTTCAGGGAAGACCGGGGAGCTGTTTTTT.

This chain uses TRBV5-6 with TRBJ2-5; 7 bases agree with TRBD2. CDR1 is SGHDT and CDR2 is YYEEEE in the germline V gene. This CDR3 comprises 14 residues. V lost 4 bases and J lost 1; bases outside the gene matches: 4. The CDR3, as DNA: TGTGCCAGCAGCGCGCGGGGGTCCCAAGAGACCCAGTACTTC. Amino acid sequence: CASSARGSQETQYF.

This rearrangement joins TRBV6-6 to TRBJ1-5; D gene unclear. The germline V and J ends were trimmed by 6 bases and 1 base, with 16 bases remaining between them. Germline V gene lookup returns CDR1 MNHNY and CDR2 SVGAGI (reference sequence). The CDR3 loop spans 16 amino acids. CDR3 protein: CASRYRMEESNQPQHF. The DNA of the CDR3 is TGTGCCAGCAGATACCGGATGGAGGAAAGCAATCAGCCCCAGCATTTT.

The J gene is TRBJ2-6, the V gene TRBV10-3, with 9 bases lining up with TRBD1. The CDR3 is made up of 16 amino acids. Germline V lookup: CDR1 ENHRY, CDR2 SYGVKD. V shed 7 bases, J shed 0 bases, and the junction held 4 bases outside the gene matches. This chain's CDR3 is CAINRDRVSGANVLTF. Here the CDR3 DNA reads TGTGCCATCAACAGGGACAGGGTCTCTGGGGCCAACGTCCTGACTTTC.

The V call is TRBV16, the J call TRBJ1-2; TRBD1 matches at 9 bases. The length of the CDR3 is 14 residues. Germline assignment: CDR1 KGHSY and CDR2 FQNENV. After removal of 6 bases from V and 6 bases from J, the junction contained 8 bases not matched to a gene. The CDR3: CASSTGGRSNGYTF. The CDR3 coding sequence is TGTGCCAGCAGTACAGGGGGCCGCTCGAATGGCTACACCTTC.

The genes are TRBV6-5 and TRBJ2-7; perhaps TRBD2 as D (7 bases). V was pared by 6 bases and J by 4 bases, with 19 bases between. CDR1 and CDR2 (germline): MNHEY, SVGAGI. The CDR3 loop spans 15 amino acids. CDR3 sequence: CASSWGGGGKYEQYF. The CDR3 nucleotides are TGTGCCAGCAGCTGGGGGGGCGGGGGCAAATACGAGCAGTACTTC.

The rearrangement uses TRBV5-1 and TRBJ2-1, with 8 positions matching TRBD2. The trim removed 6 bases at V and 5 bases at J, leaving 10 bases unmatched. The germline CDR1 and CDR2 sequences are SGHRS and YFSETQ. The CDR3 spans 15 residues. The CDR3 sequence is CASTLSGTSHNEQFF. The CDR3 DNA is TGCGCCAGCACCTTATCGGGGACTAGTCACAATGAGCAGTTCTTC.

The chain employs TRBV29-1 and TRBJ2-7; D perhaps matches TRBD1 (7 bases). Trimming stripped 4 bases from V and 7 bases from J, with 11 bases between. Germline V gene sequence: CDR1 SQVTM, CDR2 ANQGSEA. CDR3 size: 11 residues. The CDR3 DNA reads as TGCAGCGTTGGACAGGGAGGTGAGCAGTACTTC. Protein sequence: CSVGQGGEQYF.